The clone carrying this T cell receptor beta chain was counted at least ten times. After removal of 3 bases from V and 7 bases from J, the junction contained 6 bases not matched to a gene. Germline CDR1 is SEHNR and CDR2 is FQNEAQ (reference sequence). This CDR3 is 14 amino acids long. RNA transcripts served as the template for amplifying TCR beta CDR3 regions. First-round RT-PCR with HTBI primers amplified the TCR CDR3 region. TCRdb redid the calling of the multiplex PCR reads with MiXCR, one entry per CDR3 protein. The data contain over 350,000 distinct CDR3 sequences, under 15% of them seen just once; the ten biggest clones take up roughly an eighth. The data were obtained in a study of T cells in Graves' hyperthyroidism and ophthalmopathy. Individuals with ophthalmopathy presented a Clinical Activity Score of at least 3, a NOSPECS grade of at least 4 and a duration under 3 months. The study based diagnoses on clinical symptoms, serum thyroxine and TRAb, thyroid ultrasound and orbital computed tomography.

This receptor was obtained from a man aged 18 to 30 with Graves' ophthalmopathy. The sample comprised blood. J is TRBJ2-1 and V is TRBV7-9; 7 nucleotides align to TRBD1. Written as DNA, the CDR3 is TGTGCCAGCAGCTTCAGACAGGGTAGAAATGAGCAGTTCTTC. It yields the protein CASSFRQGRNEQFF.